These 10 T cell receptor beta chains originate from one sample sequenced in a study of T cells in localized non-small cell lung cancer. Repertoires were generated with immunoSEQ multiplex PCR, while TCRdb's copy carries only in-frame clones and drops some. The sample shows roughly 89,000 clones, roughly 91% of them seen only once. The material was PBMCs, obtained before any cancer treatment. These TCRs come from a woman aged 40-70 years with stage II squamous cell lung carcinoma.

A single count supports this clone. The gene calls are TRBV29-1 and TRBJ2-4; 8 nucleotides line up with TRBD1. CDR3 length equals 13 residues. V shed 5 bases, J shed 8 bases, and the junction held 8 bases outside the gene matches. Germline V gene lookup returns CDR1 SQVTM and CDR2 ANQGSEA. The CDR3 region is CSVIRGLGDIQYF. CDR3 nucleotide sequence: TGCAGCGTTATCAGGGGGCTTGGGGACATTCAGTACTTC.

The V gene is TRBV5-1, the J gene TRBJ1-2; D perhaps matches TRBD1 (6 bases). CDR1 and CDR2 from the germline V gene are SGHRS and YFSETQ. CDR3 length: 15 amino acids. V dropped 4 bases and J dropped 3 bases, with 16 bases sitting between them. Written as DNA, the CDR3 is TGCGCCAGCAGCCTGGAAAGTGGGGGCGACTATGGCTACACCTTC. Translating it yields CASSLESGGDYGYTF.

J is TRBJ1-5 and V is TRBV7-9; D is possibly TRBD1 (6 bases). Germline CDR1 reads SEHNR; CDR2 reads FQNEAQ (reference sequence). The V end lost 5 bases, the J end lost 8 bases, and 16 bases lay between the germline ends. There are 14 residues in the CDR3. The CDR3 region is CASSQDRDPEPQHF. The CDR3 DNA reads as TGTGCCAGCAGCCAGGACAGAGACCCGGAGCCCCAGCATTTT.

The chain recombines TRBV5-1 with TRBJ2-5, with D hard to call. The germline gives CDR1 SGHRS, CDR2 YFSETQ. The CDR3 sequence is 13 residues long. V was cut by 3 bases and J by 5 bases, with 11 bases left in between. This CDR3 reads CASSSVESETQYF. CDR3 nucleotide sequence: TGCGCCAGCAGCTCCGTCGAGTCGGAGACCCAGTACTTC.

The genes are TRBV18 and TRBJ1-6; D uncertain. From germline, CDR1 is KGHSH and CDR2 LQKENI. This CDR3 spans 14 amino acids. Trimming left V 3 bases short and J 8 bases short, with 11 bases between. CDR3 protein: CASSPNYSDSPLHF. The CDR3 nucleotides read TGTGCCAGCTCACCGAATTACAGCGATTCACCCCTCCACTTT.

The CDR3 loop is CASNERAERDYGYTF. The CDR3 DNA reads TGTGCCAGTAATGAAAGGGCAGAAAGGGACTATGGCTACACCTTC. The chain is built from TRBV19 and TRBJ1-2; unclear D gene. Germline CDR1 LNHDA, CDR2 SQIVND (reference sequence). V lost 7 bases, J lost 3 bases, and 18 bases lay in between. CDR3 length equals 15 residues. Full variable domain (outside the CDR3, taken from reference TRBV19 and TRBJ1-2): DGGITQSPKYLFRKEGQNVTLSCEQNLNHDAMYWYRQDPGQGLRLIYYSQIVNDFQKGDIAEGYSVSREKKESFPLTVTSAQKNPTAFYLCASNERAERDYGYTFGSGTRLTVV.

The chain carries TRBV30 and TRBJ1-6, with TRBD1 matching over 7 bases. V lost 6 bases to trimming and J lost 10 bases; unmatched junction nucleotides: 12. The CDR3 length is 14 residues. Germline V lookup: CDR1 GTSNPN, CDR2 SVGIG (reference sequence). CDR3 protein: CACDRAGYESPLHF. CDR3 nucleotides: TGTGCCTGTGACAGGGCGGGTTACGAATCACCCCTCCACTTT.

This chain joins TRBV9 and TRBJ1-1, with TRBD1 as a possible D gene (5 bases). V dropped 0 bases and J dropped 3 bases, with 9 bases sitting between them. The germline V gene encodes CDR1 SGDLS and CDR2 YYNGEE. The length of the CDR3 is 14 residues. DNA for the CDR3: TGTGCCAGCAGCGTAGCTGGGGCGGACACTGAAGCTTTCTTT. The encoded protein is CASSVAGADTEAFF.

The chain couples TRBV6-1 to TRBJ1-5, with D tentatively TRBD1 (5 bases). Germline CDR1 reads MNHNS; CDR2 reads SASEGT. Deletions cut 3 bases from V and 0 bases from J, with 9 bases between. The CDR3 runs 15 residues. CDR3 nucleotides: TGTGCCAGCAGTGACTGGGGGGATAGCAATCAGCCCCAGCATTTT. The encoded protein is CASSDWGDSNQPQHF.

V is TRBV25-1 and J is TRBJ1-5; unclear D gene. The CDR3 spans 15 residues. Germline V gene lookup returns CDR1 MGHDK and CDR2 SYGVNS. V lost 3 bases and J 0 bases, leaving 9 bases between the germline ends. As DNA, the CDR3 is TGTGCCAGCAGTGATGGATCTAGTAGCAATCAGCCCCAGCATTTT. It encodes CASSDGSSSNQPQHF. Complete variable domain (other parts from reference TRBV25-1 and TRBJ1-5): EADIYQTPRYLVIGTGKKITLECSQTMGHDKMYWYQQDPGMELHLIHYSYGVNSTEKGDLSSESTVSRIRTEHFPLTLESARPSHTSQYLCASSDGSSSNQPQHFGDGTRLSIL.